This TCR beta chain was profiled in a study of graft-versus-host responses after intestinal transplantation. Across the whole study: Anti-thymocyte globulin was used for induction in all recipients, who then took tacrolimus and steroids for around 3 years.

The repertoire was sequenced with immunoSEQ multiplex PCR; TCRdb's copy has only in-frame clones and lacks some. The sample has 80,000 to 95,000 clones, approximately 94% seen once. The V and J ends lost 1 base and 9 bases, in that order; junction bases with no gene match: 14. Germline values: CDR1 LGHNA, CDR2 YSLEER. The CDR3 has 17 residues. Note on this clone: The antigen is not known.

Findings and caveats of the study: GvH clone levels peaked in circulation, and this peak was associated with early post-transplant HvG declines.

The clonotype comes from a human donor who received an intestinal transplant. The material was unstimulated CD8+ T cells sorted from spleen or lymph node cells, obtained before intestinal transplant. The chain recombines TRBV4-3 with TRBJ2-1; 8 positions agree with TRBD1. The CDR3 spells CASSQGPGQGVSSEQFF. The CDR3, as DNA: TGCGCCAGCAGCCAAGGTCCCGGACAGGGTGTATCAAGTGAGCAGTTCTTC.